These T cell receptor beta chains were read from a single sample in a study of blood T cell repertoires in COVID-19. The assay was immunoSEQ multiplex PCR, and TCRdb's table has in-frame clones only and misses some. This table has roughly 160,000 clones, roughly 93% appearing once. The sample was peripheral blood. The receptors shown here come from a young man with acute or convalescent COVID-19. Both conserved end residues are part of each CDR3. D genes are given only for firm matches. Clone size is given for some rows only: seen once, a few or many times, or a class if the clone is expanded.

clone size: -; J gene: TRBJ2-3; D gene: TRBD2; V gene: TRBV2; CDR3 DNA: TGTGCCAGCAGTGAGGGCGCGGGGGGCCGGAATACAGATACGCAGTATTTT; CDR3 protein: CASSEGAGGRNTDTQYF
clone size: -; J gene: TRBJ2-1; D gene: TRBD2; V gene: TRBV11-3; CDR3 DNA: TGTGCCAGCAGCCTCGACGGGACTAGCGGGAGCAATGAGCAGTTCTTC; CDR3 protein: CASSLDGTSGSNEQFF
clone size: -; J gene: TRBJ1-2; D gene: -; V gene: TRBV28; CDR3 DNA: TGTGCCAGCAGTTTCGGGCAGGGGAGGGGAGCTAACTATGGCTACACCTTC; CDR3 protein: CASSFGQGRGANYGYTF
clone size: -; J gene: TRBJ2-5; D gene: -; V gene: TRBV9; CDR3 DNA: TGTGCCAGCAGCGTACAGGAGACCCAGTACTTC; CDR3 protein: CASSVQETQYF
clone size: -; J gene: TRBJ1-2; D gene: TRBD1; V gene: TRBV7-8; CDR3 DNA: TGTGCCAGCAGCTTAAGGACAGGGGATGGCTACACCTTC; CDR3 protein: CASSLRTGDGYTF
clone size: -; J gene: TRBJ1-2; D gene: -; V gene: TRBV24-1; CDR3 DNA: TGTGCCACCAGTGATCCGAAATATGGACAGCTAGATCGGAACTATGGCTACACCTTC; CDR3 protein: CATSDPKYGQLDRNYGYTF
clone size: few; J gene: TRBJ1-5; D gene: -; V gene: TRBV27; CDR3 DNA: TGTGCCAGCAGTTTCCGGGGGTTCGAGCAGCCCCAGCATTTT; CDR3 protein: CASSFRGFEQPQHF
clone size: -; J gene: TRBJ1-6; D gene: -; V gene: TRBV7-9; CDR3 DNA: TGTGCCAGCAGCACCAGCCAGGCCCTCTATAATTCACCCCTCCACTTT; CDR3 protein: CASSTSQALYNSPLHF
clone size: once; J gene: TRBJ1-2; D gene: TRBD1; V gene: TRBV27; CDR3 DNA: TGTGCCAGCAGTTTTTTGGACAGGGGAAGATCTTATGGCTACACCTTC; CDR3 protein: CASSFLDRGRSYGYTF
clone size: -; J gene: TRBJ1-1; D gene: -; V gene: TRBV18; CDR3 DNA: TGTGCCAGCTCACCACGGGAGGGGGGGAACACTGAAGCTTTCTTT; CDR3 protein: CASSPREGGNTEAFF
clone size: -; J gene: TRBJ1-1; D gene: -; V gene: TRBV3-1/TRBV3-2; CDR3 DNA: TGTGCCAGCAGCCAAGTCAGGAACACTGAAGCTTTCTTT; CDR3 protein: CASSQVRNTEAFF
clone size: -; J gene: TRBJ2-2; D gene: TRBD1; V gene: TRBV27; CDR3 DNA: TGTGCCAGCAGTTTATCCTCGGGACAGGGCCCCACCGGGGAGCTGTTTTTT; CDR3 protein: CASSLSSGQGPTGELFF
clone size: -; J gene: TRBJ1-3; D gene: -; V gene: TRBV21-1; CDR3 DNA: TGTGCCAGCAGCACCTCCGGGACAGGGGTCGGAAACACCATATATTTT; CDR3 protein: CASSTSGTGVGNTIYF
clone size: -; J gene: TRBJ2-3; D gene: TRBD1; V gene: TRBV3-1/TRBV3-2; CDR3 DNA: TGTGCCAGCAGCCCATATCTGACAGGGGGTACCGATACGCAGTATTTT; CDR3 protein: CASSPYLTGGTDTQYF
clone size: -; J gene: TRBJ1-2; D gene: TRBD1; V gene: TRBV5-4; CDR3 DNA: TGTGCCAGCAGCCGGGACAGGGAATATGGCTACACCTTC; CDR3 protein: CASSRDREYGYTF
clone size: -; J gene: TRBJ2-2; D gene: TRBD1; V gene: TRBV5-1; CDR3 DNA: TGCGCCAGCAGCCTCCGACAGGGGACCACCGGGGAGCTGTTTTTT; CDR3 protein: CASSLRQGTTGELFF
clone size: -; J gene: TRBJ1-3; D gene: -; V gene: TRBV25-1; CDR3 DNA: TGTGCCAGCAGTGAAGTTTACGGAGACTCTGGAAACACCATATATTTT; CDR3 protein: CASSEVYGDSGNTIYF
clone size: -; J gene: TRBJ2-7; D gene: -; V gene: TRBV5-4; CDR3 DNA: TGTGCCAGCAGTCTTATGGGGGGTTCCGAGCAGTACTTC; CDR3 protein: CASSLMGGSEQYF
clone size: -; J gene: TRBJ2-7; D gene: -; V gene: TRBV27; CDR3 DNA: TGTGCCAGCAGTTCACCGAGGGATTCCTACGAGCAGTACTTC; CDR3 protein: CASSSPRDSYEQYF
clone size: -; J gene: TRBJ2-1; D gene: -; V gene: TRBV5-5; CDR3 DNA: TGTGCCAGCAGCTTGTTGTTCCAGGGCGCCAGCAATGAGCAGTTCTTC; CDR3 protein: CASSLLFQGASNEQFF
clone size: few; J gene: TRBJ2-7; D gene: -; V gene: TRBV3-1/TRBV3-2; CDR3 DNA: TGTGCCAGCGGAGATCATAAGGCCTACGAGCAGTACTTC; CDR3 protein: CASGDHKAYEQYF
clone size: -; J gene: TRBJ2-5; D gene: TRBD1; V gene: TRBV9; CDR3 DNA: TGTGCCAGCAGCGGGACAGGGGGGTCGGAGACCCAGTACTTC; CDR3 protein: CASSGTGGSETQYF
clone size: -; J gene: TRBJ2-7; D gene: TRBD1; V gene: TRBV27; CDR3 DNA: TGTGCCACTCTAAAGCCCCGACAGGGTTTAGCCTACGAGCAGTACTTC; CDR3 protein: CATLKPRQGLAYEQYF
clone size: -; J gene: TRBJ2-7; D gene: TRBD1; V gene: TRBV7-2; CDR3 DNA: TGTGCCAGCAGCTTGGGGACAGCTTCCTACGAGCAGTACTTC; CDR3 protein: CASSLGTASYEQYF
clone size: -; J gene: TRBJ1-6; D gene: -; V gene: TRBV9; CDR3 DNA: TGTGCCAGCAGCGTAGCTTCCGGGTGGGGGGATAATTCACCCCTCCACTTT; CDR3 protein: CASSVASGWGDNSPLHF
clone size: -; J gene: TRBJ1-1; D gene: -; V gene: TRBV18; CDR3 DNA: TGTGCCAGCTCATCCGGGTCATTCGAGACTGAAGCTTTCTTT; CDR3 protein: CASSSGSFETEAFF